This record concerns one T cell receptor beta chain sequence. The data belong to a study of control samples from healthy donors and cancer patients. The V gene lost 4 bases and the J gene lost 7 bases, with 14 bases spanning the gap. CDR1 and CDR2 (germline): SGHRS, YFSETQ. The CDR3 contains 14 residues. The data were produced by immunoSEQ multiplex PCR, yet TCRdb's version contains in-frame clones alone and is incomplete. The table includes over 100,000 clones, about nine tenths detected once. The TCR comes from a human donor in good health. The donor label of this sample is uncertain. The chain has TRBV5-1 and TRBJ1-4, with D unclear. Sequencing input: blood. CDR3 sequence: CASSPRVTGEKLFF. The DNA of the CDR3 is TGCGCCAGCAGCCCCCGGGTTACGGGTGAAAAACTGTTTTTT.